This T cell receptor beta chain was found in a study of blood T cell repertoires in COVID-19. Study details: There were acute and convalescent COVID-19 samples, and they came from the United States, Italy and Spain. PBMCs, B-cell-depleted T cells, or T cells were the source of the cDNA or gDNA that made up the material.

Original analysis: Quantification of nucleated cells was approximated via reference gene primer amplification. This table comes from immunoSEQ multiplex PCR, and its TCRdb copy is limited to in-frame clones, with some not included. V and J calls plus clone size are reproduced from that table; the DNA served to infer D and trimming. Of 280,000 or so clones listed, over 75% were seen once; the top ten hold 9.4%. This CDR3 contains 16 residues. The trim removed 2 bases at V and 5 bases at J, leaving 7 bases unmatched. In germline, CDR1 is ENHRY, CDR2 SYGVKD. Material for sequencing was peripheral blood. This TCR derives from a man between 18 and 35 years old with active or convalescent COVID-19. The chain combines TRBV10-3 with TRBJ2-1; 9 bases are a match to TRBD1. This CDR3 is CAISESSGQGNNEQFF. CDR3 bases: TGTGCCATCAGTGAGAGTTCGGGACAGGGAAACAATGAGCAGTTCTTC.